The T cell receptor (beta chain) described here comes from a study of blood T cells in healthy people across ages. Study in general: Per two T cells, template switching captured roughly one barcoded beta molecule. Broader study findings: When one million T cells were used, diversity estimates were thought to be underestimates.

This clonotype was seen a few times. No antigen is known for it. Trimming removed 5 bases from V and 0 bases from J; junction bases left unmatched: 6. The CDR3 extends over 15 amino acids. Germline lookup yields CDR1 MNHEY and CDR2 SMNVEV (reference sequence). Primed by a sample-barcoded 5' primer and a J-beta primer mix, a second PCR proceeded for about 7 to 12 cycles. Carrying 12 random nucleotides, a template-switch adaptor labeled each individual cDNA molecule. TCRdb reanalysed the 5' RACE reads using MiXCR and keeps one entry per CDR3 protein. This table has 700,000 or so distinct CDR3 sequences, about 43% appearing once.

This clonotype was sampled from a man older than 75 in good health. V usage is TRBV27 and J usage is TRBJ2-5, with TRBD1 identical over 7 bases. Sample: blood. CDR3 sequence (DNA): TGTGCCAGCAGTCCTGGGGACAGCTACCAAGAGACCCAGTACTTC. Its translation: CASSPGDSYQETQYF.